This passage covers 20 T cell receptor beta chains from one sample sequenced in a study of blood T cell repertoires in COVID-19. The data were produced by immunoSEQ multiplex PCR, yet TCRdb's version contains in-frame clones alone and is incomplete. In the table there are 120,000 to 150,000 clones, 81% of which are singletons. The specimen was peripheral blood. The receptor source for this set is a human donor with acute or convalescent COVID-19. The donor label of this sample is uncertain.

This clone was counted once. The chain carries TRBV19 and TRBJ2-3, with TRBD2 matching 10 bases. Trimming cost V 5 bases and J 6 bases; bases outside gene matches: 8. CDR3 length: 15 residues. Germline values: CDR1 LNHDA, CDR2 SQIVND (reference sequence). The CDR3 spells CASSWRAGGRDTQYF. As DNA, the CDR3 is TGTGCCAGTAGTTGGAGAGCGGGGGGGCGGGATACGCAGTATTTT.

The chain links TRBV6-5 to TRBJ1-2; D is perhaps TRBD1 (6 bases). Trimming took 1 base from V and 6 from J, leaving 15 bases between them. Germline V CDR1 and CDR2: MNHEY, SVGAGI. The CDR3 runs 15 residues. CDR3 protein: CASSYYIGGEDGYTF. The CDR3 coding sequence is TGTGCCAGCAGTTACTATATAGGGGGAGAGGATGGCTACACCTTC.

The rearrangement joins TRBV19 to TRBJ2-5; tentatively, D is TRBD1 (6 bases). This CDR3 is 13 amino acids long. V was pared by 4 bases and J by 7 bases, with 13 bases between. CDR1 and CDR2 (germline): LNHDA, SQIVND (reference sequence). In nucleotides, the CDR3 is TGTGCCAGTAGTACAGGGACAATTGGGACCCAGTACTTC. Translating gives CASSTGTIGTQYF.

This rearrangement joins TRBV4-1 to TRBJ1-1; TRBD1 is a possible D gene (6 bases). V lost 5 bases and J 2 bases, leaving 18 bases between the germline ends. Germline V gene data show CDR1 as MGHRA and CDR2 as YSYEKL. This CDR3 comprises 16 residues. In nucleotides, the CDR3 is TGCGCCAGCAGCTACGGGACATGGGCGACCAACACTGAAGCTTTCTTT. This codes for CASSYGTWATNTEAFF.

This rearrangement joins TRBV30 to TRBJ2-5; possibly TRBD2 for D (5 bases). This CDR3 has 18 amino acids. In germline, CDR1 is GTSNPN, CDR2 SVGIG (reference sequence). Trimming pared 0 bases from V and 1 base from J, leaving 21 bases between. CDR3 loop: CAWSVAVGSPTAQETQYF. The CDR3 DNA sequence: TGTGCCTGGAGTGTAGCGGTTGGCAGCCCAACGGCCCAAGAGACCCAGTACTTC.

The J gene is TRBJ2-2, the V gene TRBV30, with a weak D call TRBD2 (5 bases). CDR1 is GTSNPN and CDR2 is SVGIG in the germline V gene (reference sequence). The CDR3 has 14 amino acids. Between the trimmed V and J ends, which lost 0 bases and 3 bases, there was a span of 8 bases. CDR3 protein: CAWSVTGYTGELFF. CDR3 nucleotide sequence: TGTGCCTGGAGTGTAACGGGGTACACCGGGGAGCTGTTTTTT. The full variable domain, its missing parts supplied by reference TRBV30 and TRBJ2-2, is SQTIHQWPATLVQPVGSPLSLECTVEGTSNPNLYWYRQAAGRGLQLLFYSVGIGQISSEVPQNLSASRPQDRQFILSSKKLLLSDSGFYLCAWSVTGYTGELFFGEGSRLTVL.

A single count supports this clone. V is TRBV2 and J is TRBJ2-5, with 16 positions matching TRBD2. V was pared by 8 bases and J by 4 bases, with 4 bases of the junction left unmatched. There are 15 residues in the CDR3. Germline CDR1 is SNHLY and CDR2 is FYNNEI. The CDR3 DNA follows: TGTGCCAGCGGGACTAGCGGGGGGGCTGGAGAGACCCAGTACTTC. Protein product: CASGTSGGAGETQYF.

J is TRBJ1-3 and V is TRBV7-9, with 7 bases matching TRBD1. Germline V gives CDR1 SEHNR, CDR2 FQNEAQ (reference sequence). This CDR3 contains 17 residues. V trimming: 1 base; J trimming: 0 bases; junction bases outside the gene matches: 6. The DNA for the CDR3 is TGTGCCAGCAGCTTAGGAGGGGGCCGCTTCTCTGGAAACACCATATATTTT. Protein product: CASSLGGGRFSGNTIYF.

The DNA of the CDR3 is TGTGCCAGTAGTATAGATACAGGGGGGAGTCAGCCCCAGCATTTT. It translates to CASSIDTGGSQPQHF. The V and J genes are TRBV19 and TRBJ1-5; TRBD1 aligns across 8 bases. Germline V gene sequence: CDR1 LNHDA, CDR2 SQIVND (reference sequence). CDR3 length: 15 residues. Trimming removed 0 bases from V and 6 bases from J; junction bases left unmatched: 4.

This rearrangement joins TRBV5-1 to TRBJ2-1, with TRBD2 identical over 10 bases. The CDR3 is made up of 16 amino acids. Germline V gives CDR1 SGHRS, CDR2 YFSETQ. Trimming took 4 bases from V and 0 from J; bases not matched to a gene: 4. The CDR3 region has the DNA TGCGCCAGCAGCCCTAGCGGGGGTATCTCCTACAATGAGCAGTTCTTC. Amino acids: CASSPSGGISYNEQFF.

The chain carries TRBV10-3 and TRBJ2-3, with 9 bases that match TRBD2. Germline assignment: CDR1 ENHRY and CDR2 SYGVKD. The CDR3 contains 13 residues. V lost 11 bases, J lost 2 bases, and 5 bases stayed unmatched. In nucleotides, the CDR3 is TGTGCCGTACGACTAGCGGACACAGATACGCAGTATTTT. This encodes CAVRLADTDTQYF.

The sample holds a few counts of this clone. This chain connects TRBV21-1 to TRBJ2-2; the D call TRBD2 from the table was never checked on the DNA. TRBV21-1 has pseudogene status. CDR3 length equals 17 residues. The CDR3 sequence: CASSKARGELNTGELFF. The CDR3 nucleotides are TGTGCCAGCAGCAAAGCGCGGGGAGAGCTGAACACCGGGGAGCTGTTTTTT.

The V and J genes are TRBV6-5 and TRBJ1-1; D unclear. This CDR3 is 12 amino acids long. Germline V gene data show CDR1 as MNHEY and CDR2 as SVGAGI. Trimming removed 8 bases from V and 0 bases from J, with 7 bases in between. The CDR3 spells CASEGMNTEAFF. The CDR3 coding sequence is TGTGCCAGCGAGGGAATGAACACTGAAGCTTTCTTT.

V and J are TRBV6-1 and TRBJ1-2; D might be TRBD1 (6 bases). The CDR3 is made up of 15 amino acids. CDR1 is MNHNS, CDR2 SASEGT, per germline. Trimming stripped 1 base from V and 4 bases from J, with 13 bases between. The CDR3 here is CASSEVPDRTYGYTF. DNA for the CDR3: TGTGCCAGCAGTGAAGTTCCTGACAGGACCTATGGCTACACCTTC.

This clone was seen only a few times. CDR3 DNA: TGTGCCAGCAGCCCTAGGAACGTCTTTTCTGCTAACTATGGCTACACCTTC. Translation gives CASSPRNVFSANYGYTF. The J gene is TRBJ1-2, the V gene TRBV3-1 (or the pseudogene TRBV3-2), with D hard to call. This CDR3 has 17 amino acids. CDR1 and CDR2 (germline): LGHDT, YNNKEL (reference sequence). V was trimmed by 4 bases and J by 0 bases, leaving 18 bases between them.

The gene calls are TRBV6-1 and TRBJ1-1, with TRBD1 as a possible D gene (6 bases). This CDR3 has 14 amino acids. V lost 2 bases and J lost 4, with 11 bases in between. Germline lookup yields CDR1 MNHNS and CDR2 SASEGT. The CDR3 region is CASSEQGLLTEAFF. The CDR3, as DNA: TGTGCCAGCAGTGAACAGGGGTTGCTCACTGAAGCTTTCTTT.

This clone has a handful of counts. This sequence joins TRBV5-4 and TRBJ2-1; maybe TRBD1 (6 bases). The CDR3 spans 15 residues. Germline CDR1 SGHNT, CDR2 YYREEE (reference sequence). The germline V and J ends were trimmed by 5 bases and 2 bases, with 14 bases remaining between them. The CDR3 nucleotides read TGTGCCAGCAGGTTACAGGGTCATCCCTACAATGAGCAGTTCTTC. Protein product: CASRLQGHPYNEQFF.

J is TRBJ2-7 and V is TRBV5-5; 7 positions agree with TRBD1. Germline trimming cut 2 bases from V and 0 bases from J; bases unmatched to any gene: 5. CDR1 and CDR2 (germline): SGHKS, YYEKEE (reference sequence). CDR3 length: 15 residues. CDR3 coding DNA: TGTGCCAGCAGCTTATCAGGGGGAACCTCCTACGAGCAGTACGTC. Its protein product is CASSLSGGTSYEQYV.

The CDR3 coding sequence is TGCGCCAGCAGCCCCGCAGATAACTATGGCTACACCTTC. Translating gives CASSPADNYGYTF. This chain joins TRBV4-1 and TRBJ1-2, with D uncertain. Germline assignment: CDR1 MGHRA and CDR2 YSYEKL. V lost 4 bases, J lost 1 base, and 7 bases lay in between. The CDR3 covers 13 residues.

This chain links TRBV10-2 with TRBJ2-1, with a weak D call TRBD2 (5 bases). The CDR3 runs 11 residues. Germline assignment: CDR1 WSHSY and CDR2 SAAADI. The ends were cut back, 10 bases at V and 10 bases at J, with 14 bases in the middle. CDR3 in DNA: TGCGCCACCTACCTGGGAGACGAGCAGTTCTTC. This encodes CATYLGDEQFF.